The clone carrying this T cell receptor (beta chain) was seen a few times. Primers: 60 Vbeta forward and 13 Jbeta reverse. TCRdb's table, derived via immunoSEQ multiplex PCR, lists solely in-frame clones and lacks some. The sample records 150,000 to 200,000 clones, around 65% being singletons. The CDR3 runs to 12 residues. V was trimmed by 2 bases and J by 7 bases, leaving 8 bases between them. CDR1 is KGHSH and CDR2 is LQKENI in the germline V gene. The record originates from a study of cytomegalovirus exposure and HLA in healthy donors. The sequencing input was PBMCs. This sequence joins TRBV18 and TRBJ1-1, with no clear D. This sequence was found in a woman in her thirties or forties in good health and CMV-seropositive. CDR3 amino acids: CASSPTGNEAFF. The DNA of the CDR3 is TGTGCCAGCTCACCAACCGGGAATGAAGCTTTCTTT.